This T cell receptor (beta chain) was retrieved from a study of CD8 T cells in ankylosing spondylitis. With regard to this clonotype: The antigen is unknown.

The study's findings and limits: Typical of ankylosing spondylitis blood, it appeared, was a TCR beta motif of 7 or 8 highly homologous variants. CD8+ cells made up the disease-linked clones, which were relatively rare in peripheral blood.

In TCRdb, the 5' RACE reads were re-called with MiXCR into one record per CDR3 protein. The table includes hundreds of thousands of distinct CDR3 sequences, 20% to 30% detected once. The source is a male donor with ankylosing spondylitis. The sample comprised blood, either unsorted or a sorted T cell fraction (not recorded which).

CDR3 sequence: CASSPEGGSYEQYV. Written as DNA, the CDR3 is TGTGCCAGCAGCCCAGAGGGGGGCTCCTACGAGCAGTACGTC. The chain recombines TRBV7-9 with TRBJ2-7, with D perhaps TRBD1 or TRBD2 (6 bases each). CDR1 is SEHNR and CDR2 is FQNEAQ in the germline V gene (reference sequence). V gave up 5 bases and J gave up 0 bases, with 11 bases separating them. This CDR3 region has 14 residues.